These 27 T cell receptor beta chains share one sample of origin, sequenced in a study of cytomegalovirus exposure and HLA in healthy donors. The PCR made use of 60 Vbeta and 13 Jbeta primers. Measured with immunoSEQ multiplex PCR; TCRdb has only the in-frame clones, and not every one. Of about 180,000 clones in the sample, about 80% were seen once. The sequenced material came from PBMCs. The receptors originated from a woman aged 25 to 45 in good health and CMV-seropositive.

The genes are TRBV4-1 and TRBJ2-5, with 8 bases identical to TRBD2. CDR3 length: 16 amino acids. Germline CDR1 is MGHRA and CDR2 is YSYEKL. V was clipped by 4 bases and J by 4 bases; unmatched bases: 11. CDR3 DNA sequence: TGCGCCAGCAGCCCCCCTTTTAGGGCGGGAGGAGAGACCCAGTACTTC. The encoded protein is CASSPPFRAGGETQYF.

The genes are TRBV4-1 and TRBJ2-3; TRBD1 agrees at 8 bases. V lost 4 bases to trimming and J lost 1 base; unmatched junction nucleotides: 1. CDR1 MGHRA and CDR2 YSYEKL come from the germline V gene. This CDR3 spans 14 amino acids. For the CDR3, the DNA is TGCGCCAGCAGCCCGGGACAGGGCACAGATACGCAGTATTTT. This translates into CASSPGQGTDTQYF.

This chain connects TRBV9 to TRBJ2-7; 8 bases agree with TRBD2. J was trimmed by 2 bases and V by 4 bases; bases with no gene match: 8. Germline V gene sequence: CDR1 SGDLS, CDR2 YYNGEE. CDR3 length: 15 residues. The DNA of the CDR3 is TGTGCCAGCAGCCCGGGGGGACTAGAAGCCTACGAGCAGTACTTC. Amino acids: CASSPGGLEAYEQYF.

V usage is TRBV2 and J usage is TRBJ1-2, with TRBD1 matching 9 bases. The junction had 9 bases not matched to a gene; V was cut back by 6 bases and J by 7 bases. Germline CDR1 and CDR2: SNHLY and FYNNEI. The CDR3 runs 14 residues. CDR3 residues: CASSGDRVASGYTF. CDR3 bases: TGTGCCAGCAGCGGGGACAGGGTCGCTTCTGGCTACACCTTC.

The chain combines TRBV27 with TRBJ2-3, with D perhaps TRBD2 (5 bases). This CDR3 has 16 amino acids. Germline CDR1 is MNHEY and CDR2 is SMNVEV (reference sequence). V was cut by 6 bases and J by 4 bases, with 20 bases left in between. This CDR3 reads CASSHRALEGADTQYF. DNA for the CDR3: TGTGCCAGCAGCCACCGGGCACTTGAGGGCGCAGATACGCAGTATTTT.

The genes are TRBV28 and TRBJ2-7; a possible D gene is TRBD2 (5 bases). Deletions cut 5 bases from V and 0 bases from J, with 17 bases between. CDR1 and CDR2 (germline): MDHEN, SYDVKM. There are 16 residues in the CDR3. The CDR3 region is CASSPHSGYSSYEQYF. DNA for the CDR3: TGTGCCAGCAGTCCCCATTCGGGGTATAGCTCCTACGAGCAGTACTTC.

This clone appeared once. The chain's CDR3 is CASTRRSIYEQYF. The DNA of the CDR3 is TGTGCCAGCACCCGACGGAGTATCTACGAGCAGTACTTC. This chain joins TRBV27 and TRBJ2-7; D uncertain. Germline lookup yields CDR1 MNHEY and CDR2 SMNVEV (reference sequence). Trimming shortened V by 7 bases and J by 3 bases, and 13 bases separated the two germline ends. The CDR3 contains 13 residues.

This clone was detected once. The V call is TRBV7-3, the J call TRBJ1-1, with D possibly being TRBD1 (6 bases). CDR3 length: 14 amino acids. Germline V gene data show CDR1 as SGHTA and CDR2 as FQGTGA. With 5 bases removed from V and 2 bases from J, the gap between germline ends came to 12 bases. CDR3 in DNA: TGTGCCAGCAGCCAGGGACACGGTAACACTGAAGCTTTCTTT. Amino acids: CASSQGHGNTEAFF.

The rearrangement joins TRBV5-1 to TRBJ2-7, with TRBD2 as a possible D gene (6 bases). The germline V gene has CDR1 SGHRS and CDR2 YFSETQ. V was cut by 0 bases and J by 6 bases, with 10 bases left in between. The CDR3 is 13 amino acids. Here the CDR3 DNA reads TGCGCCAGCAGCTTGGTAGCGGAGGGCGAGCAGTACTTC. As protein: CASSLVAEGEQYF.

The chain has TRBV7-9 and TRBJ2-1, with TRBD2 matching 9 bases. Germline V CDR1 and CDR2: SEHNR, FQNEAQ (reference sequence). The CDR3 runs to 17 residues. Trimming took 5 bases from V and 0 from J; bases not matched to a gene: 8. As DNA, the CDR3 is TGTGCCAGCAGCCTAGAAGGTAGCGGGAGCTCCTACAATGAGCAGTTCTTC. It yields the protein CASSLEGSGSSYNEQFF.

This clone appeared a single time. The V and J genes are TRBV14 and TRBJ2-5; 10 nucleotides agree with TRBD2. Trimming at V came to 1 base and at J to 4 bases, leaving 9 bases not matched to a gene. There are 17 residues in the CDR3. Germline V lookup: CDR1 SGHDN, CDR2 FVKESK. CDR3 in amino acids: CASSQVPTLAGAETQYF. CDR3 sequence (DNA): TGTGCCAGCAGCCAAGTTCCTACTCTAGCGGGGGCAGAGACCCAGTACTTC.

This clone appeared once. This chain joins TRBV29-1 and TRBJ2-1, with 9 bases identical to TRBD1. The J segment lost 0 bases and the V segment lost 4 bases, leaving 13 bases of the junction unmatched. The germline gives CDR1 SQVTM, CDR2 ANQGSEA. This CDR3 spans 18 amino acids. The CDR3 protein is CSVAGQGLQSSSYNEQFF. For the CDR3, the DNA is TGCAGCGTTGCGGGACAGGGTCTTCAATCGAGCTCCTACAATGAGCAGTTCTTC.

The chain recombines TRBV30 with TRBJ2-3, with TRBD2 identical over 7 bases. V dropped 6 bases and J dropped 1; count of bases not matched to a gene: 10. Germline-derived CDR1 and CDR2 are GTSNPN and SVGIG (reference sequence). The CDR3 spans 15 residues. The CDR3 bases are TGTGCCTGCAAGCCTCCGAGCGGGGGCACAGATACGCAGTATTTT. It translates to CACKPPSGGTDTQYF.

The CDR3 DNA reads TGCGCCAGCAGCCATGTCCAAGGGGGAGAATGGGCTAGCAATCAGCCCCAGCATTTT. Amino acids: CASSHVQGGEWASNQPQHF. The chain is built from TRBV4-3 and TRBJ1-5; weak D call: TRBD1 (6 bases). Germline V gene lookup returns CDR1 LGHNA and CDR2 YSLEER. The ends were cut back, 3 bases at V and 0 bases at J, with 21 bases in the middle. CDR3 length: 19 amino acids.

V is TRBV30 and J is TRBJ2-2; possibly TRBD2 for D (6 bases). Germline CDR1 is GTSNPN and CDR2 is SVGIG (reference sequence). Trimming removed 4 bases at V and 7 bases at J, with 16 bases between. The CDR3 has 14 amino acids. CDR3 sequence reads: CAWTSGGIVGELFF. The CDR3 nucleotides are TGTGCCTGGACCTCTGGGGGGATAGTCGGGGAGCTGTTTTTT.

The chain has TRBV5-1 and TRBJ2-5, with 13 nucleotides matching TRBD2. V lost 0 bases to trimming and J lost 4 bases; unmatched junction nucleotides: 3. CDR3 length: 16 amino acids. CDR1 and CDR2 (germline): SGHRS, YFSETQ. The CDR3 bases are TGCGCCAGCAGCTTGGAAACTAGCGGGAGGGGAGAGACCCAGTACTTC. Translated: CASSLETSGRGETQYF. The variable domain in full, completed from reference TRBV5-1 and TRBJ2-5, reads KAGVTQTPRYLIKTRGQQVTLSCSPISGHRSVSWYQQTPGQGLQFLFEYFSETQRNKGNFPGRFSGRQFSNSRSEMNVSTLELGDSALYLCASSLETSGRGETQYFGPGTRLLVL.

CDR3 sequence reads: CASSIFRTTSVGETQYF. CDR3 DNA sequence: TGTGCCAGCAGCATATTCAGGACTACCTCGGTCGGGGAGACCCAGTACTTC. This chain connects TRBV7-9 to TRBJ2-5, with TRBD2 as a possible D gene (6 bases). Germline CDR1 reads SEHNR; CDR2 reads FQNEAQ (reference sequence). V was trimmed by 5 bases and J by 5 bases, leaving 24 bases between them. This CDR3 comprises 17 residues.

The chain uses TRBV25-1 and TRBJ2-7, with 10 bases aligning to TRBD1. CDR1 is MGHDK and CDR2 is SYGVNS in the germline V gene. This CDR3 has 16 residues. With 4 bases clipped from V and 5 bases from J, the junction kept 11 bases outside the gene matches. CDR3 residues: CASSVWDRGHFDEQYF. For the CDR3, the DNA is TGTGCCAGCAGTGTATGGGACAGGGGCCATTTCGACGAGCAGTACTTC.

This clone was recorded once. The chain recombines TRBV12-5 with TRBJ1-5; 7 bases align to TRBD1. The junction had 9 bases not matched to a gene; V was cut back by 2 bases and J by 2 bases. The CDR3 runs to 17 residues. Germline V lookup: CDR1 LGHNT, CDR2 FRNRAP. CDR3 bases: TGTGCTAGTGGTTTGCCATACAGGGGTGATGGCAATCAGCCCCAGCATTTT. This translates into CASGLPYRGDGNQPQHF. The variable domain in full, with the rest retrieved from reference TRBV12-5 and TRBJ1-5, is DARVTQTPRHKVTEMGQEVTMRCQPILGHNTVFWYRQTMMQGLELLAYFRNRAPLDDSGMPKDRFSAEMPDATLATLKIQPSEPRDSAVYFCASGLPYRGDGNQPQHFGDGTRLSIL.

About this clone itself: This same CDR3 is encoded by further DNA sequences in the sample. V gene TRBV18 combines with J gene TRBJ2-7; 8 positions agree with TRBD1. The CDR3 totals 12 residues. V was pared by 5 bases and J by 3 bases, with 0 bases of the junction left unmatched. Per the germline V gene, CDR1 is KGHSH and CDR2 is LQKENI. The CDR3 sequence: CASSGQGYEQYF. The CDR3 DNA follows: TGTGCCAGCTCAGGACAGGGCTACGAGCAGTACTTC.

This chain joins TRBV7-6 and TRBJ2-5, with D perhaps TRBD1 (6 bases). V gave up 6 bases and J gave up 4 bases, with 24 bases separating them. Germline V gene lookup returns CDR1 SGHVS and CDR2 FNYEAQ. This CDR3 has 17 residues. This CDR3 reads CASRNTEGPGTLETQYF. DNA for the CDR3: TGTGCCAGCAGGAATACAGAGGGCCCAGGGACACTAGAGACCCAGTACTTC.

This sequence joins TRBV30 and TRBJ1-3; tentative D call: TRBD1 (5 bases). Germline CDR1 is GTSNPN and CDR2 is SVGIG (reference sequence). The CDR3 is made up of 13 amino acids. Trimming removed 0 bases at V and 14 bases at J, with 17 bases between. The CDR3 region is CAWSVLIREALYF. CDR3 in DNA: TGTGCCTGGAGTGTACTGATCAGGGAAGCCCTATATTTT. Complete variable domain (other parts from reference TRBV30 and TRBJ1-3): SQTIHQWPATLVQPVGSPLSLECTVEGTSNPNLYWYRQAAGRGLQLLFYSVGIGQISSEVPQNLSASRPQDRQFILSSKKLLLSDSGFYLCAWSVLIREALYFGEGSWLTVV.

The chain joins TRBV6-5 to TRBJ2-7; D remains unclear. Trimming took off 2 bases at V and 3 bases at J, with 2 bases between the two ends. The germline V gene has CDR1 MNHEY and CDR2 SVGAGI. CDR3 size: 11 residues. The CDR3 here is CASSYLYEQYF. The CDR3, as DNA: TGTGCCAGCAGTTACCTCTACGAGCAGTACTTC.

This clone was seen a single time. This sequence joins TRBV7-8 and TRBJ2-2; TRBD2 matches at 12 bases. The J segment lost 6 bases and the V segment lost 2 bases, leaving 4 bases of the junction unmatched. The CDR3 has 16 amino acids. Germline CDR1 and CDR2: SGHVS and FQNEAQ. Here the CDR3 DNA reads TGTGCCAGCAGCTTATTCCGACTAGCGGGGGCCGGGGAGCTGTTTTTT. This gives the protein CASSLFRLAGAGELFF.

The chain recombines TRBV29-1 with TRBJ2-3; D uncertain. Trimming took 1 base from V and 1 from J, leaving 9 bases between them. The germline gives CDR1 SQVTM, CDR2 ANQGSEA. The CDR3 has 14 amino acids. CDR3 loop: CSVEGVEGTDTQYF. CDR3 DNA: TGCAGCGTTGAAGGCGTAGAGGGCACAGATACGCAGTATTTT.

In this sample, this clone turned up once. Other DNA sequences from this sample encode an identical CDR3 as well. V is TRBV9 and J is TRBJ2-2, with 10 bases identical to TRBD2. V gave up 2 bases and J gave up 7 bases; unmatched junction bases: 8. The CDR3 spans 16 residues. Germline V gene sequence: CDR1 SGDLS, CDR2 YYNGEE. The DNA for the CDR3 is TGTGCCAGCAGCGTGAGCGGGAGGGCCCGGGTCGGGGAGCTGTTTTTT. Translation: CASSVSGRARVGELFF.

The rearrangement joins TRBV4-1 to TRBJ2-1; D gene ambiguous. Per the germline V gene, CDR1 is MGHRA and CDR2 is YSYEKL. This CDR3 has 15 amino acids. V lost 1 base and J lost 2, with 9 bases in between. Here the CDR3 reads CASSQGSDPYNEQFF. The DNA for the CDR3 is TGCGCCAGCAGCCAAGGGAGCGATCCCTACAATGAGCAGTTCTTC.